The present entry profiles one T cell receptor (beta chain) with its context. The target antigen is unknown. Noted time point: week 47, end of study. Mutant IDH1 20-mer peptide, at 300 ug, made up each vaccine dose, with topical imiquimod. This record belongs to a study of a mutant IDH1 vaccine in newly diagnosed glioma. Study in general: Following radiotherapy alone, or alongside temozolomide cycles, vaccination was started after an interval of 4-6 weeks. Patients got radiotherapy, temozolomide, or both beforehand, and most got both.

Profiling relied on immunoSEQ multiplex PCR, and the TCRdb table lists in-frame clones only, not all of them. The data show about 40,000 clones, with 82% seen just once and around 20% held by the top ten. Regarding the study as a whole: Changes to the top peripheral T cell clonotypes appeared unrelated to pseudoprogression. Of all patients, around 94% showed vaccine-induced immune responses.

The CDR3 consists of 14 residues. The germline CDR1 and CDR2 sequences are LNHDA and SQIVND (reference sequence). Trimming pared 6 bases from V and 2 bases from J, leaving 13 bases between. This TCR was sampled from a man aged 18 to 30 with glioma. Some clones in this sample may be carry-over from other donors' samples. The sequenced sample was PBMCs, obtained from a glioma patient whose treatment included an IDH1 peptide vaccine. The J gene is TRBJ1-1, the V gene TRBV19; tentatively, D is TRBD1 (6 bases). CDR3 residues: CASSGAGGNTEAFF. In DNA, the CDR3 is TGTGCCAGTAGCGGGGCCGGGGGCAACACTGAAGCTTTCTTT.